This record covers a single T cell receptor (beta chain). At the DNA level, this CDR3 is encoded by other sequences in the same sample as well. V gave up 6 bases and J gave up 1 base; unmatched junction bases: 0. Per germline, CDR1 MNHEY and CDR2 SVGAGI. The CDR3 is 14 residues long. The source of the sample is a study of blood T cell repertoires in COVID-19. Data came from immunoSEQ multiplex PCR; TCRdb stores just in-frame clones and leaves some out. The repertoire holds some 80,000 clones, less than 90% seen once, with over 5.5% in the top ten. The sequenced sample was peripheral blood. This TCR was recovered from a man between 60 and 75 years old with active or convalescent COVID-19. The J gene is TRBJ2-2, the V gene TRBV6-5; 9 nucleotides align to TRBD1. CDR3 bases: TGTGCCAGCAGGGACAGGGGGAACACCGGGGAGCTGTTTTTT. This codes for CASRDRGNTGELFF.